These T cell receptor beta chains were read from a single sample in a study of shared clonotypes between healthy human individuals. Data came from immunoSEQ multiplex PCR; TCRdb stores just in-frame clones and leaves some out. This table has around 2.1 million clones, roughly 95% appearing once. Sequenced: naive CD4+ T cells sorted from blood. The receptor source for this set is a young man in good health. CDR3s include the opening cysteine and the closing phenylalanine or tryptophan. D genes are given only for firm matches. Some rows mark clone size as missing; the rest say once, few, many or name a class of expanded clone.

d_gene	abundance	v_gene	len	j_gene	CDR3nt	CDR3aa
TRBD1	.	TRBV10-1	18	TRBJ1-6	TGCGCCAGCAGTTCAACACCGGGACAGGGGTTTGGGAATTCACCCCTCCACTTT	CASSSTPGQGFGNSPLHF
.	.	TRBV5-1	15	TRBJ1-4	TGCGCCAGCAGCTTGTTCCAAGCAACTAATGAAAAACTGTTTTTT	CASSLFQATNEKLFF
.	.	TRBV28	12	TRBJ2-3	TGTGCCAGCAGTCTAGGTATCGATACGCAGTATTTT	CASSLGIDTQYF
.	.	TRBV10-3	13	TRBJ1-1	TGTGCCATCAGGCCAACAGGGAACACTGAAGCTTTCTTT	CAIRPTGNTEAFF
TRBD2	.	TRBV6-5	15	TRBJ2-3	TGTGCCAGCAGTTACTCTAGCGGGGGTACAGATACGCAGTATTTT	CASSYSSGGTDTQYF
.	.	TRBV5-1	13	TRBJ2-1	TGCGCCAGCAGCTTCGGGGATTCCAATGAGCAGTTCTTC	CASSFGDSNEQFF
.	.	TRBV18	17	TRBJ2-4	TGTGCCAGCTCACCGTTCGAGGGAGGTACGGCCAAAAACATTCAGTACTTC	CASSPFEGGTAKNIQYF
.	.	TRBV18	15	TRBJ1-4	TGTGCCAGCTCACCAATGTCCGGGCTTAATGAAAAACTGTTTTTT	CASSPMSGLNEKLFF
.	once	TRBV19	12	TRBJ2-5	TGTGCCAGTAGTATCATGGGGGAGACCCAGTACTTC	CASSIMGETQYF
TRBD2	.	TRBV5-1	15	TRBJ2-2	TGCGCCAGCAGCGAGGGACTAGCATCACCCGGGGAGCTGTTTTTT	CASSEGLASPGELFF
.	.	TRBV19	15	TRBJ1-2	TGTGCCAGTAGTATCCCCGGACTCATGCACTATGGCTACACCTTC	CASSIPGLMHYGYTF
TRBD2	.	TRBV30	15	TRBJ2-1	TGTGCCTGGACACGATTCGAGACTAGCGGGGGGGGTAAGTTCTTC	CAWTRFETSGGGKFF
.	.	TRBV9	16	TRBJ2-5	TGTGCCAGCAGCGTAGCTGTCACAAGCTCCCAAGAGACCCAGTACTTC	CASSVAVTSSQETQYF
TRBD1	.	TRBV19	16	TRBJ1-2	TGTGCCAGTAGTAGTACCGGGACAGGGAGGGTCTATGGCTACACCTTC	CASSSTGTGRVYGYTF
.	.	TRBV7-9	13	TRBJ2-2	TGTGCCAGCAGCTTAGAAGGGTCGAGAGGTCTGTTTTTT	CASSLEGSRGLFF